The entry below describes one T cell receptor beta chain. Its antigen has not been determined. Base qualities were left out, and no much larger clone turns up one base away. This sample was included in a study of identical twins (dated by TCRdb to about 2016). General notes on the study: TCR alpha and beta repertoires from monozygotic twins, unrelated adults of various ages and cord blood were deep-sequenced to test whether fetal clonotypes persist. Replicate twin experiments were performed at different times using different library preparation protocols to rule out contamination. The investigation overall reported the following: In monozygotic twins, recombination models systematically underestimated out-of-frame TCR alpha sharing, but the models matched the sharing seen between unrelated individuals. The excess sharing between twins in beta out-of-frame sequences was weaker because fewer shared sequences reduced the signal-to-noise ratio. Out-of-frame TCR alpha sequences shared between twins showed an excess of low generation-probability sequences compared with coincidental sharing between unrelated individuals. Invariant T cells such as MAIT and iNKT could partly confound zero-insertion analyses, though diverse VJ usage argued against this for most clonotypes. Fewer insertions were carried by abundant cord blood beta clonotypes, a similar but weaker trend appeared in young adult naive repertoires, and no such trend appeared in memory repertoires. Because the same donors could not be followed over many years, the conclusions relied on cross-sectional statistical analysis.

The CDR3 spans 14 residues, from the cysteine through the phenylalanine. Only the CDR3 region is kept as DNA, spanning 42 bases read in frame from base 1. The junction shows trimming of 3 bases on V and 0 bases on J, plus 11 bases between the germline ends. Per the germline V gene (reference sequence), DFQATT is the CDR1 and SNEGSKA is the CDR2. Every donor in the study was a healthy Caucasian. The twin cohort comprised three pairs of female monozygotic twins, all aged roughly 18 to 29 years. RNA for TCR libraries was isolated from peripheral blood mononuclear cells. Library generation was performed with 5' RACE. The sample was run on an Illumina HiSeq 2000. A universal primer binding site was added through template switching, and the final cDNA carried a unique molecular identifier so that TCR cDNA molecules could be counted accurately. First-strand cDNA for TCR alpha and beta chains was synthesized from specific primers in the conserved constant-segment region. To control for contamination, each cDNA library was double barcoded with a SMART-Mk sample barcode plus Illumina barcodes. TruSeq adapter sequences along with Illumina sample barcodes were introduced in two successive PCR steps. TCR alpha and beta cDNA libraries were sequenced on the Illumina HiSeq platform with custom primers. Processing in the source paper ran as follows. Unique molecular identifiers were extracted from raw reads with MiGEC, and CDR3 positions were determined with MiXCR. For each individual, recombination models were inferred using an EM algorithm with the repgenHMM and IGoR tools. Shared clonotype analysis was performed with the tcR package in R, normalizing sharing by the product of cloneset sizes. Out-of-frame nonproductive sequences were analyzed to study raw recombination free of thymic and clonal selection effects. TCRdb reprocessed the public reads (quality trimming at Q25 with fastp, clone calling with MiXCR) and kept in-frame beta chains. CDR3 protein duplicates are merged, each entry listing the most common genes and DNA. The V and J calls come from TCRdb's annotation, not from the publication. This sample has about 690,000 distinct CDR3 sequences in its table, and 21% of those were observed once. The ten biggest clones cover 4.3% of the sample.

This sample was shared with a second study, whose subject was T cells expressing NK-cell markers. That second publication adds: TCR beta-chain repertoires were profiled in sorted CD3+CD56+NKG2C+, CD3+CD56+NKG2C- and CD3+CD56-NKG2C+ T-cell subsets from about 8 donors. Most of the eight sequenced donors were HCMV-seropositive and one was HCMV-seronegative. In several experiments an anti-gammadeltaTCR antibody was added to restrict sorting to alphabetaTCR-expressing T cells. For five or six donors, the dominant CD3+CD56+NKG2C+ clonotypes were among the top 10 CD8+ clonotypes and accounted for about 1.0-7.5% of CD8+ T cells. Those dominant clonotypes were again the most abundant among CD3+CD56-NKG2C+ cells in a few donors, at roughly 28.3-65%. Whether the expanded NKG2C-expressing T cell clones were specific for HCMV antigens was left unclear. The study sequenced eight donors, all healthy volunteers chosen at random: three men and five women. To determine HCMV serostatus, a commercial ELISA kit was used to detect HCMV-specific IgG in serum. For roughly 6 donors, bulk peripheral blood T-cell repertoires were additionally sequenced from unsorted PBMC. MIGEC handled demultiplexing of the reads and grouping by UMI, while MiTCR was used to assemble and quantify clonotypes. To remove erroneous sequences, TCR cDNA sequences were retained only when supported by two or more reads. The tcR package was used for downstream repertoire analysis, with clonotypes matched between fractions based on CDR3 nucleotide sequence plus V segment. VDJmatch was used to annotate antigen specificity against VDJdb, with one amino acid substitution in CDR3 allowed.

The chain uses TRBV20-1 and TRBJ1-1; a weak D assignment points to TRBD1 (5 bases agree). The specimen sequenced was PBMCs. The source is a woman aged 18 to 35 in good health. At the DNA level, the sequence is TGCAGTGCTAGGAGGGGAAGCATGAACACTGAAGCTTTCTTT. Its amino acids are CSARRGSMNTEAFF.